A single sample gave rise to the 9 T cell receptor beta chains below, sequenced in a study of human T cells and chemical hapten exposure. TCRdb processed the 5' RACE reads anew with MiXCR; each CDR3 protein has one entry. The data show about 140,000 distinct CDR3 sequences, 3.5% to 5% seen once. Researchers extracted total RNA from unfractionated whole blood. The receptor source for this set is a female donor in good health.

This clonotype was detected ten times or more. The V gene is TRBV29-1, the J gene TRBJ2-3; 7 positions match TRBD2. The germline V gene encodes CDR1 SQVTM and CDR2 ANQGSEA. V gave up 3 bases and J gave up 1 base; unmatched junction bases: 7. The CDR3 consists of 15 residues. CDR3 nucleotide sequence: TGCAGCGTTGATTCCCCCAGCGGGGGCACAGATACGCAGTATTTT. Residues: CSVDSPSGGTDTQYF.

This clonotype has a count of ten or more. The chain recombines TRBV3-1 with TRBJ1-2; 9 bases line up with TRBD1. Germline trimming cut 0 bases from V and 8 bases from J; bases unmatched to any gene: 10. The CDR3 spans 16 residues. The germline V gene encodes CDR1 LGHDT and CDR2 YNNKEL (reference sequence). The chain's CDR3 is CASSQDPPGQGRGYTF. The CDR3 bases are TGTGCCAGCAGCCAAGATCCTCCGGGACAGGGTCGAGGCTACACCTTC.

This clonotype was counted at least ten times. This sequence joins TRBV6-4 and TRBJ1-1; 8 positions match TRBD1. The germline CDR1 and CDR2 sequences are MRHNA and SNTAGT. V lost 2 bases, J lost 7 bases, and 3 bases stayed unmatched. The CDR3 has 13 residues. Written as DNA, the CDR3 is TGTGCCAGCAGTGACAAAGGGACAGGTGAAGCTTTCTTT. Its protein product is CASSDKGTGEAFF.

This clonotype has a count of ten or more. The chain couples TRBV9 to TRBJ1-1; D unclear. Germline CDR1 reads SGDLS; CDR2 reads YYNGEE. Trimming stripped 2 bases from V and 1 base from J, with 9 bases between. CDR3 length: 14 residues. CDR3 loop: CASSVNVANTEAFF. The CDR3 coding sequence is TGTGCCAGCAGCGTTAATGTTGCGAACACTGAAGCTTTCTTT.

The table lists this clonotype with a few counts. The rearrangement uses TRBV10-3 and TRBJ2-7, with 10 bases identical to TRBD2. V shed 0 bases, J shed 2 bases, and the junction held 4 bases outside the gene matches. CDR1 is ENHRY, CDR2 SYGVKD, per germline. There are 16 residues in the CDR3. The CDR3 is CAISESLLAGPYEQYF. In DNA form, the CDR3 reads TGTGCCATCAGTGAGTCGCTACTAGCGGGACCCTACGAGCAGTACTTC.

The chain links TRBV12-3 or TRBV12-4 to TRBJ1-1; D is uncertain. The V end lost 0 bases, the J end lost 10 bases, and 6 bases lay between the germline ends. The CDR3 sequence is 11 residues long. Written as DNA, the CDR3 is TGTGCCAGCAGTTTAGCGGATAGAGCTTTCTTT. Its translation: CASSLADRAFF.

There are many counts of this clonotype. The V and J genes are TRBV20-1 and TRBJ2-2; D is unclear. The CDR3 sequence is 13 residues long. V was trimmed by 2 bases and J by 6 bases, leaving 10 bases between them. The germline V gene has CDR1 DFQATT and CDR2 SNEGSKA (reference sequence). CDR3 sequence: CSARSPNAGELFF. The CDR3 DNA is TGCAGTGCTAGATCTCCTAACGCCGGGGAGCTGTTTTTT.

This clonotype was recorded at least ten times. The chain combines TRBV25-1 with TRBJ2-7; 7 nucleotides align to TRBD2. The ends lost 4 bases at V and 5 bases at J; junction bases unmatched: 5. CDR1 is MGHDK, CDR2 SYGVNS, per germline. CDR3 length equals 13 residues. CDR3 nucleotide sequence: TGTGCCAGCAGTGTTCTAAGCGGGGACGAGCAGTACTTC. Amino acids: CASSVLSGDEQYF.

This clonotype came up many times. The rearrangement joins TRBV3-2 to TRBJ1-2; the table's D call of TRBD1 was not tested on the DNA. TRBV3-2 is termed a pseudogene. This CDR3 comprises 20 residues. CDR3: CASSQIISYRGGPLNYGYTF. CDR3 bases: TGTGCCAGCAGCCAAATTATATCATATCGTGGGGGGCCTCTTAACTATGGCTACACCTTC.